These 8 T cell receptor beta chains were sequenced from one sample in a study of vaccination effects on CD4 cells after COVID-19. Isolating CD4+ T cells followed about 11 days of culture. Generated by immunoSEQ multiplex PCR, the TCRdb table keeps only in-frame clones and is missing some. The table lists 50,000 to 70,000 clones, approximately 78% of them singletons. Their recognized antigens are unknown. Specimen: CD4+ T cells from PBMCs cultured without peptide, collected before COVID-19 vaccination. Every receptor here comes from a human donor who had a prior SARS-CoV-2 infection.

The CDR3 nucleotides read TGTGCCACCAGCTATCGGCTTAGGGCGGGTGGCTACACCTTC. Its protein is CATSYRLRAGGYTF. The chain carries TRBV15 and TRBJ1-2; D gene uncertain. CDR3 length: 14 amino acids. Germline CDR1 reads LNHNV; CDR2 reads YYDKDF (reference sequence). Trimming left V 5 bases short and J 7 bases short, with 17 bases between.

This clone was observed once. The rearrangement uses TRBV29-1 and TRBJ2-3; D is perhaps TRBD1 (5 bases). The CDR3 covers 12 residues. With 5 bases removed from V and 1 base from J, the gap between germline ends came to 7 bases. Germline assignment: CDR1 SQVTM and CDR2 ANQGSEA. Here the CDR3 DNA reads TGCAGCGTTCAAGGGGGCACAGATACGCAGTATTTT. Protein product: CSVQGGTDTQYF.

This clone was seen only a few times. The V and J genes are TRBV11-3 and TRBJ1-2; D remains ambiguous. The V gene's germline CDR1 is SGHNT and CDR2 YENEEA. The CDR3 contains 15 residues. The V end lost 0 bases, the J end lost 4 bases, and 12 bases lay between the germline ends. In DNA, the CDR3 is TGTGCCAGCAGCTTAGAAGGCCGGACCTCCTATGGCTACACCTTC. This codes for CASSLEGRTSYGYTF.

J is TRBJ1-3 and V is TRBV7-9, with TRBD1 as a possible D gene (6 bases). The germline CDR1 and CDR2 sequences are SEHNR and FQNEAQ (reference sequence). Trimming took 5 bases from V and 0 from J, leaving 8 bases between them. This CDR3 has 14 amino acids. The CDR3 reads CASSRTDSGNTIYF. CDR3 sequence (DNA): TGTGCCAGCAGCCGGACAGACTCTGGAAACACCATATATTTT.

The chain employs TRBV4-1 and TRBJ2-2; D not certain. Germline V CDR1 and CDR2: MGHRA, YSYEKL. The CDR3 runs 14 residues. V was clipped by 2 bases and J by 9 bases, with 13 bases between them. For the CDR3, the DNA is TGCGCCAGCAGCCAACCCCTAGGAACCCGGGAGCTGTTTTTT. Translating it yields CASSQPLGTRELFF.

For the CDR3, the DNA is TGTGCCAGCAGCCGGGGACAGCTCCCGGATACGCAGTATTTT. Translation gives CASSRGQLPDTQYF. The V gene is TRBV5-5, the J gene TRBJ2-3, with 7 bases fitting TRBD1. The CDR3 consists of 14 residues. CDR1 and CDR2 (germline): SGHKS, YYEKEE (reference sequence). With V trimmed by 4 bases and J by 6 bases, 8 bases remained unmatched.

The rearrangement links TRBV2 to TRBJ1-1; the D is unclear. The CDR3 runs to 11 residues. Trimming shortened V by 5 bases and J by 10 bases, and 11 bases separated the two germline ends. Looked up from germline, CDR1 is SNHLY and CDR2 is FYNNEI. CDR3 DNA: TGTGCCAGCAGTTATACCACGGGAGCTTTCTTT. Translated: CASSYTTGAFF.

The genes are TRBV4-2 and TRBJ2-5; 11 nucleotides agree with TRBD2. The germline CDR1 and CDR2 sequences are LGHNA and YNFKEQ. V lost 0 bases and J lost 5; bases outside the gene matches: 5. This CDR3 has 16 amino acids. The CDR3: CASSQEGSGGDETQYF. The CDR3 nucleotides are TGTGCCAGCAGCCAAGAGGGTAGCGGGGGGGACGAGACCCAGTACTTC.